This T cell receptor beta chain was captured by sequencing in a study of vaccination and CD4 T cells after COVID-19. As regards this clonotype: Its specificity is unknown.

CD4+ T cells that had been cultured provided DNA sequenced with the Oncomine TCR Beta short-read assay. MiXCR was run by TCRdb on the PCR reads, yielding one entry per CDR3 protein. The sample shows approximately 3,600 distinct CDR3 sequences, less than 25% of them seen only once. Treatment denoted: approximately 9-day PBMC culture with coronavirus spike peptide pools or control peptides (ViraFEST assay). Unexposed donor CD4+ T cells predated the COVID-19 pandemic, collected 2011-2018. ViraFEST expanded antigen-specific T cells with peptide pools, then sequenced TCRs. The sequencing sample was made of CD4+ T cells from blood, cultured in vitro. The TCR was taken from a human donor in good health.

CDR3 nucleotide sequence: TGTGCCAGCAGCTTAAGGGCCGCCACCTACGAGCAGTACTTC. This sequence encodes CASSLRAATYEQYF. The chain uses TRBV7-9 and TRBJ2-7; D is ambiguous. Trimming removed 2 bases at V and 2 bases at J, with 10 bases between. CDR1 is SEHNR, CDR2 FQNEAQ, per germline (reference sequence). CDR3 size: 14 residues.